This note documents a single T cell receptor beta chain sequence. Its specificity is unknown. This specimen belongs to a study of cytomegalovirus exposure and HLA in healthy donors. Study-wide results and limits: Researchers reported in a later analysis that a missense DCLRE1C variant was tied to TCR beta V- and J-gene trimming. Specificity of three CMV-associated chains for CMV antigens was verified in vitro.

The PCR employed 60 Vbeta primers together with 13 Jbeta primers. The data were produced by immunoSEQ multiplex PCR, yet TCRdb's version contains in-frame clones alone and is incomplete. The sample yields tens of thousands of clones, 90% seen once. The sample comprised PBMCs. This TCR derives from a woman aged 18-30 years in good health and CMV-seronegative.

CDR3 region: CASSLGTSPFF. For the CDR3, the DNA is TGTGCCAGCAGCTTGGGGACTAGCCCGTTCTTC. The V call is TRBV5-7, the J call TRBJ2-1, with 8 bases that match TRBD2. TRBV5-7 counts as an open reading frame of uncertain function. V dropped 0 bases and J dropped 15; count of bases not matched to a gene: 2. The CDR3 spans 11 residues.